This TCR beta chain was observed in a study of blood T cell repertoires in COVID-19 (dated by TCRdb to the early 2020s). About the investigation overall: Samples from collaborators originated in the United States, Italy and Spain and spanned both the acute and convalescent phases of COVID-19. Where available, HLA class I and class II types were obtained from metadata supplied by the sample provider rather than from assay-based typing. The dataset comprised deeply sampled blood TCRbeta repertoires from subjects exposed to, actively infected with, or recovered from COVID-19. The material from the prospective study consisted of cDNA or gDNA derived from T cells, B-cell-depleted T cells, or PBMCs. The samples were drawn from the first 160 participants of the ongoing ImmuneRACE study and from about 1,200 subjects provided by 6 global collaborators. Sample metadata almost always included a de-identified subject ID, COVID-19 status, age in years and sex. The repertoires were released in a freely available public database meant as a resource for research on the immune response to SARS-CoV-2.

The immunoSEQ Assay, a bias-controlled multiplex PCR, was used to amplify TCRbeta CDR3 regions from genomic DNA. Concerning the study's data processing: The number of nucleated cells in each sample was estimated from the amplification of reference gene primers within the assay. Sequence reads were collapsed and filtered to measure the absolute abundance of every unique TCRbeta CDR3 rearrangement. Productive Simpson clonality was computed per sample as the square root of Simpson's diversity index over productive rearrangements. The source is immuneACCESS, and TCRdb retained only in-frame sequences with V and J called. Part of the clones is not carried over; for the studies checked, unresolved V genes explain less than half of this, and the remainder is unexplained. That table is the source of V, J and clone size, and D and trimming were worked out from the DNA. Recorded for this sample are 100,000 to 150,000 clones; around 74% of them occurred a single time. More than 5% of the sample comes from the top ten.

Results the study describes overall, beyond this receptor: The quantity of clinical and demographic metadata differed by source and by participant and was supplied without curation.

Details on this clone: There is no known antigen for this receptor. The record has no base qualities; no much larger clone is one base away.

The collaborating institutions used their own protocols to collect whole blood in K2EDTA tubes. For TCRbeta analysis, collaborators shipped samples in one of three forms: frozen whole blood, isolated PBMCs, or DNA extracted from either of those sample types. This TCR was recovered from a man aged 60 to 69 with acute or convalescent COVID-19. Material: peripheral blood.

The nucleotide sequence reads TGTGCCAGCAGCCCCACCCACCTCGGGACTAGCACAGATACGCAGTATTTT. Its amino acids are CASSPTHLGTSTDTQYF. The V and J segments used are TRBV7-3 and TRBJ2-3; the best D guess is TRBD2, with 6 bases matching. V sheds 5 bases and J sheds 0 bases, leaving 18 bases between their ends. CDR1 and CDR2 are drawn from the germline V gene: SGHTA, FQGTGA. The CDR3, cysteine through phenylalanine, is 17 amino acids long. Kept here is only the CDR3 DNA, which spans 51 bases and is read in frame from base 1. Where the CDR3 stops, the reference TRBV7-3 and TRBJ2-3 genes take over; the full variable domain is GAGVSQTPSNKVTEKGKYVELRCDPISGHTALYWYRQSLGQGPEFLIYFQGTGAADDSGLPNDRFFAVRPEGSVSTLKIQRTERGDSAVYLCASSPTHLGTSTDTQYFGPGTRLTVL.